The 3 T cell receptor beta chains below come from one sample, sequenced in a study of vaccination and CD4 T cells after COVID-19. Noted treatment: 10-day PBMC culture with coronavirus spike peptide pools or control peptides (ViraFEST assay). These TCRs are of unknown antigen specificity. The Oncomine TCR Beta short-read assay sequenced DNA from cultured CD4+ T cells. MiXCR, applied by TCRdb to the PCR reads, yields one record per CDR3 protein. The sample shows around 15,000 distinct CDR3 sequences, 20% to 25% of them seen only once. The source was CD4+ T cells from blood, cultured in vitro, collected before SARS-CoV-2 vaccination. The receptors derive from a human donor who received a COVID-19 vaccine.

The table lists this clonotype with a few counts. The chain couples TRBV6-1 to TRBJ1-5, with D maybe TRBD1 (6 bases). This CDR3 region has 14 residues. Germline CDR1 is MNHNS and CDR2 is SASEGT. V was pared by 5 bases and J by 3 bases, with 11 bases between. CDR3 sequence reads: CASSRRQANQPQHF. The CDR3 coding sequence is TGTGCCAGCAGTCGCCGACAGGCCAATCAGCCCCAGCATTTT.

A few counts support this clonotype. The chain employs TRBV20-1 and TRBJ2-3, with 12 bases identical to TRBD2. This CDR3 is built from 15 residues. Germline V gives CDR1 DFQATT, CDR2 SNEGSKA (reference sequence). V lost 3 bases, J lost 5 bases, and 6 bases stayed unmatched. The CDR3 DNA follows: TGCAGTGCTAGGGACAGGACTAGCGGGGTAGATACGCAGTATTTT. This translates into CSARDRTSGVDTQYF.

This rearrangement joins TRBV19 to TRBJ1-5, with D uncertain. Per the germline V gene, CDR1 is LNHDA and CDR2 is SQIVND (reference sequence). Between the trimmed V and J ends, which lost 5 bases and 0 bases, there was a span of 17 bases. The CDR3 has 17 residues. CDR3 DNA: TGTGCCAGTAGTGCTGAACCACCCCAATATAGCAATCAGCCCCAGCATTTT. Protein: CASSAEPPQYSNQPQHF.